The 17 T cell receptor beta chains given below trace back to one sample, sequenced in a study of cytomegalovirus exposure and HLA in healthy donors. Amplification used 60 Vbeta primers and 13 Jbeta primers. Only in-frame clones appear in the TCRdb table, and some are missing; sequencing was by immunoSEQ multiplex PCR. The sample holds tens of thousands of clones, roughly 70% seen once. Material for sequencing was PBMCs. These receptors all come from a woman between 45 and 65 years old in good health and CMV-seropositive.

The V and J genes are TRBV9 and TRBJ2-2; 10 nucleotides match TRBD2. J was trimmed by 6 bases and V by 0 bases; bases with no gene match: 5. The CDR3 covers 16 residues. Per germline, CDR1 SGDLS and CDR2 YYNGEE. The CDR3, as DNA: TGTGCCAGCAGCGTAGTTCTAGCGGGAGAGGCCGGGGAGCTGTTTTTT. Translating gives CASSVVLAGEAGELFF.

The CDR3 DNA reads TGTGCCAGCAGCCCCGGACAGGGAGTTGGCTACACCTTC. Encoded protein: CASSPGQGVGYTF. The chain recombines TRBV6-1 with TRBJ1-2; 8 positions match TRBD1. Germline V lookup: CDR1 MNHNS, CDR2 SASEGT. The CDR3 is made up of 13 amino acids. V was clipped by 6 bases and J by 7 bases; unmatched bases: 7.

The V and J genes are TRBV5-1 and TRBJ1-1; perhaps TRBD1 as D (6 bases). The V end lost 5 bases, the J end lost 1 base, and 15 bases lay between the germline ends. Per the germline V gene, CDR1 is SGHRS and CDR2 is YFSETQ. The CDR3 consists of 15 residues. DNA for the CDR3: TGCGCCAGCAGTCGGGCAGGGGATAAGAACACTGAAGCTTTCTTT. It codes for CASSRAGDKNTEAFF.

The genes are TRBV12-2 and TRBJ2-2; whether TRBD2, the table's D call, matches the DNA was not checked. TRBV12-2 represents a pseudogene. The CDR3 totals 15 residues. The CDR3, as DNA: TGTGCAAGTCGTTCCGGGACTAGCAGCCCCGGGGAGCTGTTTTTT. Residues: CASRSGTSSPGELFF.

V is TRBV27 and J is TRBJ1-2; 7 bases line up with TRBD1. This CDR3 is 14 amino acids long. V lost 7 bases, J lost 7 bases, and 12 bases stayed unmatched. Per the germline V gene, CDR1 is MNHEY and CDR2 is SMNVEV (reference sequence). The CDR3 reads CASTSGRGLTGYTF. DNA for the CDR3: TGTGCCAGCACCTCGGGCAGGGGGTTGACTGGCTACACCTTC.

This clone was recorded only once. This chain joins TRBV10-3 and TRBJ1-5, with TRBD1 as a possible D gene (6 bases). The CDR3 totals 14 residues. Trimming cost V 4 bases and J 4 bases, with 11 bases left between them. From germline, CDR1 is ENHRY and CDR2 SYGVKD. CDR3 protein: CAISAVGANQPQHF. The DNA of the CDR3 is TGTGCCATCAGTGCAGTGGGGGCTAATCAGCCCCAGCATTTT.

The chain is built from TRBV10-3 and TRBJ2-4; 7 nucleotides match TRBD1. Germline CDR1 and CDR2: ENHRY and SYGVKD. The CDR3 is made up of 19 amino acids. V was pared by 1 base and J by 3 bases, with 15 bases of the junction left unmatched. Written as DNA, the CDR3 is TGTGCCATCAGTGAGTTCTTCCAAGGGACAGCCTCACGCAAAAACATTCAGTACTTC. Translation: CAISEFFQGTASRKNIQYF.

V usage is TRBV19 and J usage is TRBJ1-1, with 8 bases aligning to TRBD1. Germline values: CDR1 LNHDA, CDR2 SQIVND (reference sequence). The CDR3 length is 15 residues. V was pared by 2 bases and J by 1 base, with 3 bases of the junction left unmatched. The CDR3 DNA follows: TGTGCCAGTAGTATAACCGGGACAGGGAACACTGAAGCTTTCTTT. It codes for CASSITGTGNTEAFF.

This chain joins TRBV6-5 and TRBJ2-7; TRBD2 aligns across 13 bases. Trimming at V came to 6 bases and at J to 5 bases, leaving 7 bases not matched to a gene. This CDR3 has 15 amino acids. Germline CDR1 and CDR2: MNHEY and SVGAGI. The CDR3 DNA follows: TGTGCCAGCAGCCGGACTAGCGGGAGTTTCCACGAGCAGTACTTC. Amino acids: CASSRTSGSFHEQYF.

This chain links TRBV15 with TRBJ2-5; D uncertain. The DNA matches TRBJ2-7 better at its end, which makes the J call doubtful. Germline CDR1 reads LNHNV; CDR2 reads YYDKDF (reference sequence). The CDR3 runs 13 residues. The DNA for the CDR3 is TGTGCCACCAGCAGAGGGGCTGCCTACGAGCAGTACTTC. Its translation is CATSRGAAYEQYF.

V usage is TRBV5-4 and J usage is TRBJ2-7; 7 bases are shared with TRBD1. The CDR3 covers 14 residues. V shed 0 bases, J shed 3 bases, and the junction held 3 bases outside the gene matches. Germline assignment: CDR1 SGHNT and CDR2 YYREEE (reference sequence). Here the CDR3 reads CASSLGSGGYEQYF. The CDR3 DNA follows: TGTGCCAGCAGCTTGGGCTCAGGGGGCTACGAGCAGTACTTC.

This rearrangement joins TRBV5-6 to TRBJ2-3; D is perhaps TRBD1 (6 bases). V lost 5 bases to trimming and J lost 2 bases, with 24 bases between them. Per germline, CDR1 SGHDT and CDR2 YYEEEE. This CDR3 is 18 amino acids long. CDR3 region: CASSSNGRRGLITDTQYF. The CDR3 DNA reads TGTGCCAGCAGTTCTAATGGCCGCAGGGGCCTAATCACAGATACGCAGTATTTT.

V and J are TRBV19 and TRBJ2-7, with 7 positions matching TRBD2. The germline CDR1 and CDR2 sequences are LNHDA and SQIVND (reference sequence). This CDR3 contains 11 residues. Unmatched junction bases numbered 5, after V lost 9 bases and J lost 6 bases. This CDR3 reads CASTWGGEQYF. DNA for the CDR3: TGTGCCAGCACCTGGGGGGGCGAGCAGTACTTC.

The chain carries TRBV5-6 and TRBJ1-4, with TRBD1 identical over 7 bases. Germline CDR1 is SGHDT and CDR2 is YYEEEE. The CDR3 runs 15 residues. The V segment lost 2 bases and the J segment 4 bases; nucleotides outside the gene matches: 5. CDR3 region: CASSFRDSVNEKLFF. The CDR3 DNA reads TGTGCCAGCAGCTTCCGGGACAGCGTTAATGAAAAACTGTTTTTT.

The genes are TRBV10-3 and TRBJ1-1; 7 bases are shared with TRBD1. V shed 7 bases and J 2 bases; nucleotides not matched to a gene: 10. The CDR3 has 15 amino acids. Germline-derived CDR1 and CDR2 are ENHRY and SYGVKD. The CDR3 coding sequence is TGTGCCATCAAGTCGCCTGGGACAGCTAACACTGAAGCTTTCTTT. Translation: CAIKSPGTANTEAFF.

The rearrangement uses TRBV2 and TRBJ2-1, with TRBD2 matching 12 bases. The CDR3 contains 16 residues. Trimming at V came to 5 bases and at J to 0 bases, leaving 2 bases not matched to a gene. From germline, CDR1 is SNHLY and CDR2 FYNNEI. This chain's CDR3 is CASSSSGRGSYNEQFF. CDR3 in DNA: TGTGCCAGCAGTTCTAGCGGGAGGGGCTCCTACAATGAGCAGTTCTTC. The whole variable domain, remainder taken from reference TRBV2 and TRBJ2-1, is EPEVTQTPSHQVTQMGQEVILRCVPISNHLYFYWYRQILGQKVEFLVSFYNNEISEKSEIFDDQFSVERPDGSNFTLKIRSTKLEDSAMYFCASSSSGRGSYNEQFFGPGTRLTVL.

Note on this clone: The junction does not match germline at one end; this may be a read error. The chain combines TRBV11-2 with TRBJ1-2; no firm D call. The germline CDR1 and CDR2 sequences are SGHAT and FQNNGV. The CDR3 spans 12 residues. DNA for the CDR3: TGTGCCGGCAGCTTTCCGGACTATGGCTACACCTTC. Its translation: CAGSFPDYGYTF. The entire variable domain, with the rest obtained from reference TRBV11-2 and TRBJ1-2, is as follows: EAGVAQSPRYKIIEKRQSVAFWCNPISGHATLYWYQQILGQGPKLLIQFQNNGVVDDSQLPKDRFSAERLKGVDSTLKIQPAKLEDSAVYLCAGSFPDYGYTFGSGTRLTVV.